What follows are 16 T cell receptor beta chains derived from one specimen sequenced in a study of cytomegalovirus exposure and HLA in healthy donors (TCRdb year 2017). Receptor amplification or capture employed the immunoSEQ multiplex PCR assay. For the multiplex PCR, a mixture combining 60 forward primers for TCR Vbeta segments and 13 reverse primers for TCR Jbeta segments was used. The immuneACCESS repertoire file appears here via TCRdb, limited to in-frame rearrangements. These files lack a portion of the clones; in checked studies, under half of the deficit traces to unresolved V genes, and the cause of the others is not known. Across this sample there are about 160,000 clones, with roughly two thirds seen only once. Around 2.8% of the sample comes from the top ten. Sequenced input: PBMCs. The source is a woman aged 25 to 39 in good health and CMV-seronegative.

The chain employs TRBV4-2 and TRBJ2-1; the D is unclear. Trimming cost V 0 bases and J 0 bases, with 12 bases left between them. The CDR3 is 17 amino acids. The germline V gene encodes CDR1 LGHNA and CDR2 YNFKEQ. The CDR3 spells CASSQDEAALSYNEQFF. The CDR3 nucleotides are TGTGCCAGCAGCCAAGATGAGGCGGCACTCTCCTACAATGAGCAGTTCTTC.

In its sample, this clone was seen a few times. V and J are TRBV29-1 and TRBJ1-1, with TRBD1 matching over 9 bases. This CDR3 region has 14 residues. The V and J ends lost 6 bases and 5 bases, in that order; junction bases with no gene match: 10. CDR1 and CDR2 (germline): SQVTM, ANQGSEA. The CDR3 nucleotides are TGCAGCGTAGCTGGACAGGGGCGAGGTACTGAAGCTTTCTTT. Protein product: CSVAGQGRGTEAFF.

V and J are TRBV11-2 and TRBJ1-2; weak D call: TRBD1 (5 bases). This CDR3 comprises 14 residues. Germline V gives CDR1 SGHAT, CDR2 FQNNGV. The V gene lost 2 bases and the J gene lost 6 bases, with 13 bases spanning the gap. CDR3 amino acids: CASSLLGTRDGYTF. The CDR3 DNA reads TGTGCCAGCAGCTTACTAGGCACCAGGGATGGCTACACCTTC.

The rearrangement links TRBV7-8 to TRBJ2-7; D unresolved. The ends were cut back, 5 bases at V and 7 bases at J, with 18 bases in the middle. This CDR3 is 14 amino acids long. The germline V gene encodes CDR1 SGHVS and CDR2 FQNEAQ. CDR3 loop: CASSIRILAREQYF. The CDR3 DNA follows: TGTGCCAGCAGCATTAGGATCCTGGCTAGGGAGCAGTACTTC.

This clone has more than one count but fewer than ten. The genes are TRBV11-2 and TRBJ2-7; 7 bases align to TRBD1. The V segment lost 4 bases and the J segment 5 bases; nucleotides outside the gene matches: 8. CDR1 SGHAT and CDR2 FQNNGV come from the germline V gene. The CDR3 loop spans 14 amino acids. The CDR3 bases are TGTGCCAGCAGCTCAAGACAGGGCGGAGACGAGCAGTACTTC. Translating gives CASSSRQGGDEQYF.

Only a few counts were recorded for this clone. CDR3: CASSADHRGYEQYF. The DNA for the CDR3 is TGTGCCAGCAGCGCAGACCACAGGGGTTACGAGCAGTACTTC. The chain joins TRBV9 to TRBJ2-7; TRBD1 matches 7 bases. Per germline, CDR1 SGDLS and CDR2 YYNGEE. The V segment lost 3 bases and the J segment 4 bases; nucleotides outside the gene matches: 7. This CDR3 is built from 14 residues.

The chain carries TRBV4-3 and TRBJ1-6, with D hard to call. V was shortened by 0 bases and J by 0 bases, with 15 bases between the two germline ends. The length of the CDR3 is 19 residues. CDR1 LGHNA and CDR2 YSLEER come from the germline V gene. The CDR3 is CASSQDQVTLVSYNSPLHF. In nucleotides, the CDR3 is TGCGCCAGCAGCCAAGATCAGGTTACCCTCGTCTCCTATAATTCACCCCTCCACTTT.

In its sample, this clone was seen a few times. This chain joins TRBV4-3 and TRBJ1-5; 7 bases line up with TRBD1. Germline V gene lookup returns CDR1 LGHNA and CDR2 YSLEER. The CDR3 consists of 14 residues. Germline trimming cut 3 bases from V and 6 bases from J; bases unmatched to any gene: 5. The CDR3 sequence is CASSQGTVGQPQHF. The CDR3 DNA reads as TGCGCCAGCAGCCAGGGGACAGTGGGTCAGCCCCAGCATTTT.

V usage is TRBV6-6 and J usage is TRBJ2-7; D is possibly TRBD2 (5 bases). This CDR3 comprises 13 residues. V lost 0 bases to trimming and J lost 5 bases, with 8 bases between them. Germline V gene data show CDR1 as MNHNY and CDR2 as SVGAGI (reference sequence). CDR3 residues: CASSYSARDEQYF. The CDR3 nucleotides are TGTGCCAGCAGTTACTCAGCGAGGGACGAGCAGTACTTC.

The chain uses TRBV27 and TRBJ2-7; a weak D match, TRBD1 (5 bases). Germline V lookup: CDR1 MNHEY, CDR2 SMNVEV (reference sequence). The CDR3 length is 13 residues. Trimming cost V 6 bases and J 6 bases, with 15 bases left between them. The CDR3 coding sequence is TGTGCCAGCAGCGTAGACAGTGCCCGCGAGCAGTACTTC. Amino acid sequence: CASSVDSAREQYF.

This rearrangement joins TRBV9 to TRBJ1-1; D remains unclear. Germline values: CDR1 SGDLS, CDR2 YYNGEE. CDR3 length equals 12 residues. The V end lost 2 bases, the J end lost 8 bases, and 10 bases lay between the germline ends. The CDR3 bases are TGTGCCAGCAGCGTGAACCGGGGAGAAGCTTTCTTT. This gives the protein CASSVNRGEAFF.

This sequence joins TRBV11-3 and TRBJ2-1; 9 nucleotides agree with TRBD2. The junction had 3 bases not matched to a gene; V was cut back by 4 bases and J by 14 bases. The CDR3 covers 11 residues. The germline gives CDR1 SGHNT, CDR2 YENEEA. CDR3 DNA: TGTGCCAGCAGCTATAGCGGGGGAAAGTTCTTC. It encodes CASSYSGGKFF.

J is TRBJ1-2 and V is TRBV11-2; possibly TRBD1 for D (5 bases). Trimming shortened V by 0 bases and J by 7 bases, and 15 bases separated the two germline ends. CDR1 and CDR2 (germline): SGHAT, FQNNGV. This CDR3 comprises 15 residues. In nucleotides, the CDR3 is TGTGCCAGCAGCTTAGAGGCTGGGGGGGGGAGTGGCTACACCTTC. It encodes CASSLEAGGGSGYTF.

The rearrangement joins TRBV5-4 to TRBJ2-2; 8 positions agree with TRBD2. The V and J ends lost 4 bases and 5 bases, in that order; junction bases with no gene match: 4. Germline CDR1 and CDR2: SGHNT and YYREEE (reference sequence). The CDR3 spans 14 residues. The CDR3 DNA reads TGTGCCAGCAGCCCGGGACTAGTGACCGGGGAGCTGTTTTTT. It codes for CASSPGLVTGELFF.

In regard to this clone: One junction end does not reproduce the germline sequence, and a read error may be involved. The gene calls are TRBV30 and TRBJ1-6; 8 bases match TRBD1. The CDR3 sequence is 14 residues long. Germline values: CDR1 GTSNPN, CDR2 SVGIG (reference sequence). CDR3 amino acids: CACSPGQVNSPLHF. The CDR3 nucleotides are TGTGCCTGCTCCCCGGGACAGGTTAATTCCCCCCTCCACTTT. The full variable domain, with the rest looked up from reference TRBV30 and TRBJ1-6, is SQTIHQWPATLVQPVGSPLSLECTVEGTSNPNLYWYRQAAGRGLQLLFYSVGIGQISSEVPQNLSASRPQDRQFILSSKKLLLSDSGFYLCACSPGQVNSPLHFGNGTRLTVT.

V is TRBV30 and J is TRBJ1-1; no reliable D call. The CDR3 is 14 amino acids. CDR1 and CDR2 from the germline V gene are GTSNPN and SVGIG (reference sequence). The V and J ends lost 0 bases and 3 bases respectively, with 11 bases between them. The CDR3 nucleotides are TGTGCCTGGAGTGTAGTAGTTCGGGACACTGAAGCTTTCTTT. It is translated as CAWSVVVRDTEAFF.